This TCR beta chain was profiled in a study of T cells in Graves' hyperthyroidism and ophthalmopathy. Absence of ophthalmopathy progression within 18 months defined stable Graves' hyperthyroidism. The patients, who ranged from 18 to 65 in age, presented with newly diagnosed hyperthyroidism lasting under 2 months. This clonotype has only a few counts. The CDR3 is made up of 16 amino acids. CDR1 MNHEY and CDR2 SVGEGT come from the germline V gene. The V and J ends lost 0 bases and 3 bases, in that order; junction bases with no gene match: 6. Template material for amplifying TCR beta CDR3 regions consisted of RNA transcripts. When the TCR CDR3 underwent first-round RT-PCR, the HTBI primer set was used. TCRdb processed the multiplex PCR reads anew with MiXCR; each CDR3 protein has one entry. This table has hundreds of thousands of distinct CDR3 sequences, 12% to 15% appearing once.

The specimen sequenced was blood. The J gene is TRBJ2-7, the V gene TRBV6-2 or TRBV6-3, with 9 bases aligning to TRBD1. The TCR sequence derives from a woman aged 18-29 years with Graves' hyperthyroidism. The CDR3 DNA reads TGTGCCAGCAGTTACTCGATACAGGGGGCACTCTACGAGCAGTACTTC. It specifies CASSYSIQGALYEQYF.